These 8 T cell receptor beta chains came from one sample sequenced in a study of CD8 T cells in ankylosing spondylitis. Overall study findings and caveats: A TCR beta motif made of about eight highly homologous variants seemed typical of ankylosing spondylitis blood.

TCRdb re-called the 5' RACE reads through MiXCR, storing one row per CDR3 protein. The sample carries roughly 700,000 distinct CDR3 sequences, around 17% recorded once. These receptors' antigens are unknown. Sequencing input: blood, either unsorted or a sorted T cell fraction (not recorded which). All receptors derive from a male donor with ankylosing spondylitis.

The chain carries TRBV7-8 and TRBJ1-2; no firm D call. The ends were cut back, 5 bases at V and 1 base at J, with 17 bases in the middle. This CDR3 has 16 residues. In germline, CDR1 is SGHVS, CDR2 FQNEAQ. CDR3 sequence reads: CASSPPRGDHNYGYTF. Here the CDR3 DNA reads TGTGCCAGCAGCCCTCCCCGGGGAGACCATAACTATGGCTACACCTTC.

This clonotype occurred a few times. The chain combines TRBV29-1 with TRBJ2-2; no reliable D call. Germline CDR1 SQVTM, CDR2 ANQGSEA. V was pared by 4 bases and J by 4 bases, with 10 bases between. The CDR3 is 13 amino acids. In DNA, the CDR3 is TGCAGCGTTGTGGGGATTAGCACCGGGGAGCTGTTTTTT. It specifies CSVVGISTGELFF.

This clonotype showed up many times. The CDR3 region has the DNA TGTGCCAGCAGCCCCAGCTCGGGACTCTACAATGAGCAGTTCTTC. As protein: CASSPSSGLYNEQFF. V and J are TRBV7-9 and TRBJ2-1; D is perhaps TRBD2 (6 bases). V lost 5 bases and J lost 3, with 14 bases in between. Per germline, CDR1 SEHNR and CDR2 FQNEAQ (reference sequence). The CDR3 has 15 amino acids. Together with reference TRBV7-9 and TRBJ2-1, the CDR3 gives the full variable domain: DTGVSQNPRHKITKRGQNVTFRCDPISEHNRLYWYRQTLGQGPEFLTYFQNEAQLEKSRLLSDRFSAERPKGSFSTLEIQRTEQGDSAMYLCASSPSSGLYNEQFFGPGTRLTVL.

V and J are TRBV28 and TRBJ2-1, with TRBD2 identical over 13 bases. The ends lost 8 bases at V and 0 bases at J; junction bases unmatched: 7. The CDR3 is 17 residues long. CDR1 is MDHEN, CDR2 SYDVKM, per germline. CDR3 amino acids: CASAGTSGTSSYNEQFF. CDR3 nucleotide sequence: TGTGCCAGCGCCGGGACTAGCGGGACGAGCTCCTACAATGAGCAGTTCTTC. The full variable domain, rest sourced from reference TRBV28 and TRBJ2-1, is DVKVTQSSRYLVKRTGEKVFLECVQDMDHENMFWYRQDPGLGLRLIYFSYDVKMKEKGDIPEGYSVSREKKERFSLILESASTNQTSMYLCASAGTSGTSSYNEQFFGPGTRLTVL.

V is TRBV15 and J is TRBJ1-1, with D perhaps TRBD1 (5 bases). CDR1 and CDR2 from the germline V gene are LNHNV and YYDKDF (reference sequence). This CDR3 region has 13 residues. V was shortened by 7 bases and J by 6 bases, with 15 bases between the two germline ends. The CDR3 region has the DNA TGTGCCACCAAGGTCGGGCGGGGCCCTGAAGCTTTCTTT. Translation gives CATKVGRGPEAFF.

This chain links TRBV11-3 with TRBJ2-5; unclear D gene. This CDR3 is 15 amino acids long. Germline CDR1 and CDR2: SGHNT and YENEEA. V lost 0 bases, J lost 4 bases, and 12 bases lay in between. CDR3 protein: CASSLELTYGETQYF. Written as DNA, the CDR3 is TGTGCCAGCAGCTTAGAGCTTACTTATGGAGAGACCCAGTACTTC.

The J gene is TRBJ2-3, the V gene TRBV28, with D perhaps assigned TRBD1 or TRBD2 (5 bases each). The CDR3 loop spans 15 amino acids. Trimming removed 2 bases at V and 2 bases at J, with 11 bases between. In germline, CDR1 is MDHEN, CDR2 SYDVKM. The CDR3 loop is CASSLIGTYTDTQYF. DNA for the CDR3: TGTGCCAGCAGTTTAATCGGGACCTACACAGATACGCAGTATTTT.

V is TRBV12-3 or TRBV12-4 and J is TRBJ1-1; possible D gene TRBD1, 5 bases. V was cut by 5 bases and J by 1 base, with 11 bases left in between. The CDR3 has 14 residues. The CDR3 DNA reads TGTGCCAGCAGTCCACGACAGTGGAACACTGAAGCTTTCTTT. Translating it yields CASSPRQWNTEAFF.